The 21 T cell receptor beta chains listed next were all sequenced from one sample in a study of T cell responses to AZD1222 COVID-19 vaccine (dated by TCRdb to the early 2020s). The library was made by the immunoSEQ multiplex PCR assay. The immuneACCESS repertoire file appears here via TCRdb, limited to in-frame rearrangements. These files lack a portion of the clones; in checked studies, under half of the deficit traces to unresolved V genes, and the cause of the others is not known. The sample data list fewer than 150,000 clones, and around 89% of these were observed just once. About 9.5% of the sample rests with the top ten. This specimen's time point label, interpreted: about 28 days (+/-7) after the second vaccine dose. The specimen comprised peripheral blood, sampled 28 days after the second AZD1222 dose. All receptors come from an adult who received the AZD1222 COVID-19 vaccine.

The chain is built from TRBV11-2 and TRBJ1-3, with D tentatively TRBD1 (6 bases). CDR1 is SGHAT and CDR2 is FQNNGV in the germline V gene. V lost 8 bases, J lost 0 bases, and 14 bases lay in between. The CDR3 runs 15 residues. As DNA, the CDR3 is TGTGCCAGCGGGGGGCAGGGGCACTCTGGAAACACCATATATTTT. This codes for CASGGQGHSGNTIYF.

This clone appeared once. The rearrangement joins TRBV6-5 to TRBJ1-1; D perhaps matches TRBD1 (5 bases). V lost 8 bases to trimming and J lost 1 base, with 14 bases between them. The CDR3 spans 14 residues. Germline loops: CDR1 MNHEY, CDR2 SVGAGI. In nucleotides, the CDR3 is TGTGCCAGCCGGATTTGGGGGAAGAACACTGAAGCTTTCTTT. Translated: CASRIWGKNTEAFF.

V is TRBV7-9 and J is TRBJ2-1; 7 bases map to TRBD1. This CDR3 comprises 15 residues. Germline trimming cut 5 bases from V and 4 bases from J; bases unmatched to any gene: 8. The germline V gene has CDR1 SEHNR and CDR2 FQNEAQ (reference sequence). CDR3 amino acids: CASSPRQGAYNEQFF. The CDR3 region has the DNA TGTGCCAGCAGCCCCCGACAGGGAGCGTACAATGAGCAGTTCTTC.

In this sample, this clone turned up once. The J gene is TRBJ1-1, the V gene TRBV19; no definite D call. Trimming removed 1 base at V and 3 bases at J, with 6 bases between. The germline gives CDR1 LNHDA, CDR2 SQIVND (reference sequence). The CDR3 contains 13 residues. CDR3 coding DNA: TGTGCCAGTAGTATAGGAAGGGACACTGAAGCTTTCTTT. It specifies CASSIGRDTEAFF.

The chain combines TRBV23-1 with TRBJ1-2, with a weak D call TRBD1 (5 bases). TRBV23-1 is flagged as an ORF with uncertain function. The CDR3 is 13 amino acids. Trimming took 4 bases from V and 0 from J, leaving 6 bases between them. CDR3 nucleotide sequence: TGCGCCAGCAGTCCGACAGCTAACTATGGCTACACCTTC. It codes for CASSPTANYGYTF.

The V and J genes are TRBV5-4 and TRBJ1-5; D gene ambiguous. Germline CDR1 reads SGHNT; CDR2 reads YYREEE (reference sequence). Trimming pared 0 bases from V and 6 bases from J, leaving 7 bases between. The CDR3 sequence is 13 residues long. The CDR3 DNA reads TGTGCCAGCAGCTTGGGGCGAGGTCAGCCCCAGCATTTT. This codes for CASSLGRGQPQHF. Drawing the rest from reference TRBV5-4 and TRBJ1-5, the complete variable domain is ETGVTQSPTHLIKTRGQQVTLRCSSQSGHNTVSWYQQALGQGPQFIFQYYREEENGRGNFPPRFSGLQFPNYSSELNVNALELDDSALYLCASSLGRGQPQHFGDGTRLSIL.

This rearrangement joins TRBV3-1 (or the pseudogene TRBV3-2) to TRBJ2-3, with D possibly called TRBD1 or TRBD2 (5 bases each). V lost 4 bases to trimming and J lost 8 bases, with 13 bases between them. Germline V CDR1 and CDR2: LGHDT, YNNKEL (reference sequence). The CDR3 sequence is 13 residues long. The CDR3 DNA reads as TGTGCCAGCAGCCCCGGTAGGGACGGTACGCAGTATTTT. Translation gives CASSPGRDGTQYF.

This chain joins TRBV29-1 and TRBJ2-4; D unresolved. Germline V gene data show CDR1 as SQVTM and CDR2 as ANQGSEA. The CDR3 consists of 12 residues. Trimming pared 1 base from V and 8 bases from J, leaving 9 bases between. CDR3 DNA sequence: TGCAGCGTTGAAGGGATGGGCGACATTCAGTACTTC. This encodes CSVEGMGDIQYF.

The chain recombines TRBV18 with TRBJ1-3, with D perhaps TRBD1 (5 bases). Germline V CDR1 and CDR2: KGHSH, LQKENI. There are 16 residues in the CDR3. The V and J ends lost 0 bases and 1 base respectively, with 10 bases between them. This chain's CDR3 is CASSPPLGESGNTIYF. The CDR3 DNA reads TGTGCCAGCTCACCACCGTTGGGGGAATCTGGAAACACCATATATTTT.

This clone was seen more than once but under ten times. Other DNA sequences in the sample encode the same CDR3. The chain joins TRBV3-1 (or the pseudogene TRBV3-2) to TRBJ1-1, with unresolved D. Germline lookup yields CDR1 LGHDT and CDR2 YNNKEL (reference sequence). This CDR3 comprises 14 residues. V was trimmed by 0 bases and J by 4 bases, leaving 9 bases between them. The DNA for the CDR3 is TGTGCCAGCAGCCAAGATAGAGGGCGCACTGAAGCTTTCTTT. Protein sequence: CASSQDRGRTEAFF.

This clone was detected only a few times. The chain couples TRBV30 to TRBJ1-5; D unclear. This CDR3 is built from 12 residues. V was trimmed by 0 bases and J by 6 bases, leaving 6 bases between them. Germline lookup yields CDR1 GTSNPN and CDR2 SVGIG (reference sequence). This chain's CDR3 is CAWSVKGQPQHF. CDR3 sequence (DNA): TGTGCCTGGAGTGTTAAGGGTCAGCCCCAGCATTTT.

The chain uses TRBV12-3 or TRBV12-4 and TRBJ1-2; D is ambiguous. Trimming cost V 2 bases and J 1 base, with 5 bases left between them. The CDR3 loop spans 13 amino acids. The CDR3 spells CASSLTSNYGYTF. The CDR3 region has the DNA TGTGCCAGCAGTTTAACCAGTAACTATGGCTACACCTTC.

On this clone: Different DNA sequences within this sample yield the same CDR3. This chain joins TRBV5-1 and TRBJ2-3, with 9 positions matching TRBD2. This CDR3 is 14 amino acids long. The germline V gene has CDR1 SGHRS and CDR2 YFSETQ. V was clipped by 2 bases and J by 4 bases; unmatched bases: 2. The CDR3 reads CASSLGTSPDTQYF. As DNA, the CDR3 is TGCGCCAGCAGCTTAGGGACTAGCCCAGATACGCAGTATTTT.

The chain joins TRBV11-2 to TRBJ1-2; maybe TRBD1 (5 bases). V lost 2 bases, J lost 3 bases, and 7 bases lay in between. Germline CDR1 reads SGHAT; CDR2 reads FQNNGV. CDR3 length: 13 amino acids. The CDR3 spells CASSLPGDYGYTF. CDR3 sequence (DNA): TGTGCCAGCAGCTTACCGGGGGACTATGGCTACACCTTC.

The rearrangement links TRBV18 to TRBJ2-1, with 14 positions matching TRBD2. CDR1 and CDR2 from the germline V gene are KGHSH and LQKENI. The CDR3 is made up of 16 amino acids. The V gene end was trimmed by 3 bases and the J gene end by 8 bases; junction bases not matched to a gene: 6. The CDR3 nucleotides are TGTGCCAGCTCACCGAGGACTAGCGGGAGGATAGATGAGCAGTTCTTC. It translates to CASSPRTSGRIDEQFF.

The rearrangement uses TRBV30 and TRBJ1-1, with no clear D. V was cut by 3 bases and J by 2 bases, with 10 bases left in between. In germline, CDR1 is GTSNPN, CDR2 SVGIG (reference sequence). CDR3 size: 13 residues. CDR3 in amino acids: CAWRATYNTEAFF. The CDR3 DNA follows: TGTGCCTGGAGGGCAACATATAACACTGAAGCTTTCTTT.

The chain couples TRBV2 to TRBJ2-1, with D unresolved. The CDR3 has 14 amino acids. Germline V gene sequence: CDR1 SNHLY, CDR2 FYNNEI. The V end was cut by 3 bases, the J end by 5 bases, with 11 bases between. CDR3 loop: CASSEIRTNNEQFF. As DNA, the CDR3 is TGTGCCAGCAGTGAGATACGGACCAACAATGAGCAGTTCTTC.

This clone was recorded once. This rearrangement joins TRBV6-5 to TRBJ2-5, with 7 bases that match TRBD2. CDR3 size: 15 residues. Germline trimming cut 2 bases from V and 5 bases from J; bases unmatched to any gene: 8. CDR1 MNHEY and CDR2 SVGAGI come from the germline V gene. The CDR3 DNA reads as TGTGCCAGCAGTTACGGTGGCGGGGGTATGGAGACCCAGTACTTC. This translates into CASSYGGGGMETQYF.

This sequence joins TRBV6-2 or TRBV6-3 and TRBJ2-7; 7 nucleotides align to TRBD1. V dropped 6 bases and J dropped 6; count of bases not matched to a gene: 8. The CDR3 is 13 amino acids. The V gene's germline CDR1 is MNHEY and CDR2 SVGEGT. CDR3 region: CASSPTGQGEQYF. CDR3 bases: TGTGCCAGCAGCCCGACAGGGCAGGGCGAGCAGTACTTC.

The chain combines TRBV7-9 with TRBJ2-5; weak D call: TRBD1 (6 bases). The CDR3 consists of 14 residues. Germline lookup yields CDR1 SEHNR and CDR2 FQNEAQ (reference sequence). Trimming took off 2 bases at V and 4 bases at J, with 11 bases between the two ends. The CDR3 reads CASSLPGAPETQYF. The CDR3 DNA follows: TGTGCCAGCAGCTTACCAGGGGCCCCAGAGACCCAGTACTTC. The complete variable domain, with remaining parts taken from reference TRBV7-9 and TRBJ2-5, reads DTGVSQNPRHKITKRGQNVTFRCDPISEHNRLYWYRQTLGQGPEFLTYFQNEAQLEKSRLLSDRFSAERPKGSFSTLEIQRTEQGDSAMYLCASSLPGAPETQYFGPGTRLLVL.

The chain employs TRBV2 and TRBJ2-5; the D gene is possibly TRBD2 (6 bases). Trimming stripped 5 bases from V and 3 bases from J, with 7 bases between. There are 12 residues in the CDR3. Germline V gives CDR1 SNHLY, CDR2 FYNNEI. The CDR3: CASSLAEETQYF. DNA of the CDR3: TGTGCCAGCAGTTTAGCGGAAGAGACCCAGTACTTC.